The 8 T cell receptor beta chains below come from one sample, sequenced in a study of T cell responses to AZD1222 COVID-19 vaccine. The protocol was immunoSEQ multiplex PCR, while the TCRdb copy is restricted to in-frame clones and leaves out a portion. The repertoire includes approximately 70,000 clones, 86% of them detected once, and roughly 2.7% sits in the top ten. This specimen consisted of peripheral blood, obtained on day 0 of AZD1222 vaccination. These receptors all come from an adult in good health.

This chain connects TRBV5-5 to TRBJ1-4; no clear D gene. Germline CDR1 SGHKS, CDR2 YYEKEE (reference sequence). This CDR3 contains 12 residues. V was trimmed by 4 bases and J by 6 bases, leaving 7 bases between them. CDR3 in DNA: TGTGCCAGCAGCCCTAGAGATGAAAAACTGTTTTTT. Protein product: CASSPRDEKLFF.

V gene TRBV7-6 combines with J gene TRBJ1-1; 8 positions agree with TRBD1. CDR1 SGHVS and CDR2 FNYEAQ come from the germline V gene. The CDR3 has 16 amino acids. The ends lost 3 bases at V and 1 base at J; junction bases unmatched: 7. The CDR3, as DNA: TGTGCCAGCAGCTTCGGACAGGGAAGAACGAACACTGAAGCTTTCTTT. It is translated as CASSFGQGRTNTEAFF. The full variable domain, with the rest looked up from reference TRBV7-6 and TRBJ1-1, is GAGVSQSPRYKVTKRGQDVALRCDPISGHVSLYWYRQALGQGPEFLTYFNYEAQQDKSGLPNDRFSAERPEGSISTLTIQRTEQRDSAMYRCASSFGQGRTNTEAFFGQGTRLTVV.

The chain recombines TRBV6-2 or TRBV6-3 with TRBJ1-2; D possibly corresponds to TRBD1 (5 bases). The CDR3 length is 13 residues. From germline, CDR1 is MNHEY and CDR2 SVGEGT. Trimming removed 2 bases from V and 7 bases from J, with 11 bases in between. The CDR3 DNA sequence: TGTGCCAGCAGTTACAGGGGCCGGGGTGGCTACACCTTC. Translating it yields CASSYRGRGGYTF.

The rearrangement joins TRBV19 to TRBJ2-1; no clear D gene. This CDR3 contains 14 residues. Germline CDR1 LNHDA, CDR2 SQIVND (reference sequence). V lost 6 bases, J lost 4 bases, and 13 bases lay in between. The CDR3 protein is CASSSVGRYNEQFF. DNA for the CDR3: TGTGCCAGTAGCTCGGTCGGCAGATACAATGAGCAGTTCTTC.

The count of this clone is one. This sequence joins TRBV6-5 and TRBJ1-4; 7 nucleotides match TRBD1. Germline CDR1 reads MNHEY; CDR2 reads SVGAGI. CDR3 length: 15 residues. With V trimmed by 0 bases and J by 2 bases, 0 bases remained unmatched. The DNA for the CDR3 is TGTGCCAGCAGTTACTCGACAGGGACTAATGAAAAACTGTTTTTT. It specifies CASSYSTGTNEKLFF.

The J gene is TRBJ2-1, the V gene TRBV24-1, with 9 bases fitting TRBD2. Trimming at V came to 5 bases and at J to 1 base, leaving 2 bases not matched to a gene. The CDR3 covers 15 residues. Per germline, CDR1 KGHDR and CDR2 SFDVKD. CDR3 in DNA: TGTGCCACCAGTGCGGCGGGGGGGTCCTACAATGAGCAGTTCTTC. Protein product: CATSAAGGSYNEQFF.

This clone came up once. The genes are TRBV27 and TRBJ2-7; tentatively, D is TRBD1 (6 bases). V dropped 6 bases and J dropped 4 bases, with 19 bases sitting between them. The CDR3 spans 15 residues. From germline, CDR1 is MNHEY and CDR2 SMNVEV (reference sequence). This CDR3 reads CASRQKGQSLYEQYF. The CDR3 DNA is TGTGCCAGCAGACAAAAAGGACAGTCTCTGTACGAGCAGTACTTC.

The rearrangement uses TRBV23-1 and TRBJ1-3, with a tentative D call TRBD1 (5 bases). TRBV23-1 counts as an open reading frame of uncertain function. The CDR3 loop spans 14 amino acids. Trimming took 5 bases from V and 4 from J, leaving 12 bases between them. CDR3 protein: CASSVAGRGNTIYF. CDR3 in DNA: TGCGCCAGCAGTGTTGCAGGGCGAGGAAACACCATATATTTT.